These T cell receptor beta chains were read from a single sample in a study of response to subunit inactivated influenza vaccine. TCRdb ran MiXCR on the RT-PCR reads and lists one entry per CDR3 protein. Counted here are about 310,000 distinct CDR3 sequences, 21% occurring once; the ten biggest clones make up roughly a tenth. The material was PBMCs from blood, obtained about 19 months after vaccination. All receptors come from a man aged 50 to 69 who received an inactivated influenza vaccine. Both conserved end residues are part of each CDR3. D genes are given only for firm matches. Expanded clones get a size class; other rows say once, few or many, or leave the size out.

D gene: .
V gene: TRBV2
J gene: TRBJ1-5
clone size: few
CDR3 protein: CASSEHRYSNQPQHF
CDR3 DNA: TGTGCCAGCAGTGAACACAGATATAGCAATCAGCCCCAGCATTTT

D gene: TRBD2
V gene: TRBV29-1
J gene: TRBJ2-1
clone size: many
CDR3 protein: CSVIQGAIAGGPLGNEQFF
CDR3 DNA: TGCAGCGTTATCCAGGGTGCGATAGCGGGAGGACCCCTGGGCAATGAGCAGTTCTTC

D gene: .
V gene: TRBV5-6
J gene: TRBJ1-2
clone size: few
CDR3 protein: CASSLWHRLGYGYTF
CDR3 DNA: TGTGCCAGCAGCTTGTGGCACCGGCTAGGCTATGGCTACACCTTC

D gene: .
V gene: TRBV6-5
J gene: TRBJ2-7
clone size: .
CDR3 protein: CASSYIVGSHYEQYF
CDR3 DNA: TGTGCCAGCAGTTACATAGTCGGGAGCCACTACGAGCAGTACTTC

D gene: .
V gene: TRBV6-1
J gene: TRBJ1-2
clone size: few
CDR3 protein: CASSVGGSTYGYTF
CDR3 DNA: TGTGCCAGCAGTGTCGGTGGGTCCACCTATGGCTACACCTTC

D gene: .
V gene: TRBV25-1
J gene: TRBJ1-1
clone size: .
CDR3 protein: CASSEGLTEAFF
CDR3 DNA: TGTGCCAGCAGTGAGGGGCTCACTGAAGCTTTCTTT

D gene: TRBD2
V gene: TRBV11-1
J gene: TRBJ2-3
clone size: .
CDR3 protein: CASRGWGWGTSGHSTDTQYF
CDR3 DNA: TGTGCCAGCCGCGGGTGGGGCTGGGGTACTAGCGGCCATAGCACAGATACGCAGTATTTT

D gene: .
V gene: TRBV18
J gene: TRBJ1-2
clone size: many
CDR3 protein: CASSPGPPPNYGYTF
CDR3 DNA: TGTGCCAGCTCACCGGGTCCACCTCCTAACTATGGCTACACCTTC

D gene: .
V gene: TRBV12-3/TRBV12-4
J gene: TRBJ1-5
clone size: .
CDR3 protein: CASRYGGSNQPQHF
CDR3 DNA: TGTGCCAGCAGATATGGAGGGAGCAATCAGCCCCAGCATTTT

D gene: TRBD1
V gene: TRBV3-1
J gene: TRBJ2-1
clone size: few
CDR3 protein: CASSQSIRGLLF
CDR3 DNA: TGTGCCAGCAGCCAGAGTATTAGGGGGCTACTCTTC

D gene: TRBD1
V gene: TRBV5-1
J gene: TRBJ1-1
clone size: few
CDR3 protein: CASSFDGTVNTEAFF
CDR3 DNA: TGCGCCAGCAGCTTTGATGGGACAGTTAACACTGAAGCTTTCTTT

D gene: .
V gene: TRBV5-6
J gene: TRBJ1-4
clone size: .
CDR3 protein: CASSLRLGANEKLFF
CDR3 DNA: TGTGCCAGCAGCTTGCGGCTGGGGGCTAATGAAAAACTGTTTTTT

D gene: .
V gene: TRBV10-3
J gene: TRBJ2-5
clone size: many
CDR3 protein: CAISESKTSQETQYF
CDR3 DNA: TGTGCCATCAGTGAGTCGAAGACATCACAAGAGACCCAGTACTTC

D gene: .
V gene: TRBV7-2
J gene: TRBJ1-2
clone size: .
CDR3 protein: CASSLTGLNYGYTF
CDR3 DNA: TGTGCCAGCAGCTTAACAGGCCTTAACTATGGCTACACCTTC

D gene: TRBD2
V gene: TRBV6-2/TRBV6-3
J gene: TRBJ2-3
clone size: .
CDR3 protein: CASGAGTSGDF
CDR3 DNA: TGTGCCAGCGGGGCCGGGACTAGCGGGGATTTT

D gene: .
V gene: TRBV20-1
J gene: TRBJ2-1
clone size: .
CDR3 protein: CSVISLADSYNEQFF
CDR3 DNA: TGCAGTGTTATTTCTCTGGCGGACTCCTACAATGAGCAGTTCTTC

D gene: TRBD1
V gene: TRBV14
J gene: TRBJ1-1
clone size: few
CDR3 protein: CASSQLAGQGFVMNTEAFF
CDR3 DNA: TGTGCCAGCAGCCAACTAGCAGGACAGGGTTTCGTCATGAACACTGAAGCTTTCTTT

D gene: .
V gene: TRBV4-3
J gene: TRBJ1-4
clone size: few
CDR3 protein: CASSQDPGANEKLFF
CDR3 DNA: TGCGCCAGCAGCCAAGATCCCGGGGCCAATGAAAAACTGTTTTTT

D gene: TRBD2
V gene: TRBV28
J gene: TRBJ2-7
clone size: .
CDR3 protein: CASSLGREINYEQYF
CDR3 DNA: TGTGCCAGCAGTTTGGGGCGGGAGATTAACTACGAGCAGTACTTC

D gene: .
V gene: TRBV28
J gene: TRBJ2-5
clone size: few
CDR3 protein: CASSTLRGETQYF
CDR3 DNA: TGTGCCAGCAGTACCCTCAGAGGGGAGACCCAGTACTTC

D gene: .
V gene: TRBV19
J gene: TRBJ1-1
clone size: .
CDR3 protein: CASSGLRANTEAFF
CDR3 DNA: TGTGCCAGTAGTGGCCTACGGGCGAACACTGAAGCTTTCTTT

D gene: .
V gene: TRBV4-1
J gene: TRBJ2-2
clone size: .
CDR3 protein: CASSQGAGNTGELFF
CDR3 DNA: TGCGCCAGCAGCCAAGGGGCAGGTAACACCGGGGAGCTGTTTTTT

D gene: .
V gene: TRBV7-2
J gene: TRBJ1-4
clone size: many
CDR3 protein: CASSSRGGSNEKLFF
CDR3 DNA: TGTGCCAGCAGCTCCCGCGGAGGGAGTAATGAAAAACTGTTTTTT

D gene: TRBD1
V gene: TRBV25-1
J gene: TRBJ2-5
clone size: .
CDR3 protein: CASSELGQQETQYF
CDR3 DNA: TGTGCCAGCAGTGAATTGGGACAGCAAGAGACCCAGTACTTC

D gene: .
V gene: TRBV3-1
J gene: TRBJ1-4
clone size: few
CDR3 protein: CASSQGFGATNEKLFF
CDR3 DNA: TGTGCCAGCAGCCAAGGCTTTGGAGCAACTAATGAAAAACTGTTTTTT

D gene: TRBD2
V gene: TRBV28
J gene: TRBJ2-3
clone size: .
CDR3 protein: CASSLSSGGPTNTDTQYF
CDR3 DNA: TGTGCCAGCAGTTTGTCAAGCGGGGGGCCCACTAACACAGATACGCAGTATTTT

D gene: .
V gene: TRBV10-3
J gene: TRBJ1-2
clone size: .
CDR3 protein: CAISDRGWYGYTF
CDR3 DNA: TGTGCCATCAGTGACCGGGGATGGTATGGCTACACCTTC

D gene: TRBD1
V gene: TRBV6-5
J gene: TRBJ1-6
clone size: many
CDR3 protein: CASSLTGTPLHF
CDR3 DNA: TGTGCCAGCAGTTTGACAGGGACCCCCCTCCACTTT

D gene: TRBD1
V gene: TRBV27
J gene: TRBJ2-7
clone size: .
CDR3 protein: CASSSSGTGVKEQYF
CDR3 DNA: TGTGCCAGCAGTTCCTCCGGGACAGGTGTTAAGGAGCAGTACTTC

D gene: TRBD2
V gene: TRBV29-1
J gene: TRBJ2-1
clone size: .
CDR3 protein: CSVLRLAGGFDEQFF
CDR3 DNA: TGCAGCGTCCTCAGACTAGCGGGAGGGTTCGATGAGCAGTTCTTC

D gene: TRBD1
V gene: TRBV5-6
J gene: TRBJ1-2
clone size: few
CDR3 protein: CASTLTGQGAYGYTF
CDR3 DNA: TGTGCCAGCACCTTGACGGGACAGGGGGCTTATGGCTACACCTTC

D gene: TRBD1
V gene: TRBV20-1
J gene: TRBJ2-5
clone size: .
CDR3 protein: CSARGDSGETQYF
CDR3 DNA: TGCAGTGCTAGAGGGGACAGTGGGGAGACCCAGTACTTC

D gene: TRBD1
V gene: TRBV6-1
J gene: TRBJ1-2
clone size: few
CDR3 protein: CASSEIRDRGHYGYTF
CDR3 DNA: TGTGCCAGCAGTGAAATTCGGGACAGGGGGCACTATGGCTACACCTTC

D gene: .
V gene: TRBV10-3
J gene: TRBJ1-2
clone size: .
CDR3 protein: CAITGGNYGYTF
CDR3 DNA: TGTGCCATCACGGGGGGCAACTATGGCTACACCTTC

D gene: .
V gene: TRBV11-2
J gene: TRBJ1-1
clone size: many
CDR3 protein: CASSLTGLNTEAFF
CDR3 DNA: TGTGCCAGCAGCTTAACAGGGTTGAACACTGAAGCTTTCTTT

D gene: .
V gene: TRBV20-1
J gene: TRBJ2-1
clone size: .
CDR3 protein: CSASSRGYEQFF
CDR3 DNA: TGCAGTGCTAGCAGCCGGGGATATGAGCAGTTCTTC

D gene: .
V gene: TRBV15
J gene: TRBJ1-2
clone size: .
CDR3 protein: CATSRGAVTNYGYTF
CDR3 DNA: TGTGCCACCAGCAGAGGGGCAGTTACTAACTATGGCTACACCTTC

D gene: .
V gene: TRBV27
J gene: TRBJ1-2
clone size: few
CDR3 protein: CASSPGTFLYGYTF
CDR3 DNA: TGTGCCAGCAGTCCGGGGACATTTCTCTATGGCTACACCTTC

D gene: .
V gene: TRBV20-1
J gene: TRBJ1-1
clone size: few
CDR3 protein: CSAGRTNTEAFF
CDR3 DNA: TGCAGTGCGGGCCGGACGAACACTGAAGCTTTCTTT

D gene: TRBD1
V gene: TRBV4-3
J gene: TRBJ2-7
clone size: few
CDR3 protein: CASSQDGAGTGISYEQYF
CDR3 DNA: TGCGCCAGCAGCCAGGATGGGGCCGGGACAGGAATCTCCTACGAGCAGTACTTC

D gene: .
V gene: TRBV5-1
J gene: TRBJ1-5
clone size: .
CDR3 protein: CARVQVKSLGGSNQPQHF
CDR3 DNA: TGCGCCCGAGTACAGGTAAAGTCTCTCGGGGGAAGCAATCAGCCCCAGCATTTT

D gene: TRBD2
V gene: TRBV4-3
J gene: TRBJ2-3
clone size: few
CDR3 protein: CASSQDPAGPPDTQYF
CDR3 DNA: TGCGCCAGCAGCCAAGATCCAGCGGGACCCCCAGATACGCAGTATTTT

D gene: TRBD2
V gene: TRBV5-5
J gene: TRBJ2-1
clone size: few
CDR3 protein: CASSLWTSGGGEQFF
CDR3 DNA: TGTGCCAGCAGCTTGTGGACTAGCGGGGGAGGTGAGCAGTTCTTC

D gene: .
V gene: TRBV27
J gene: TRBJ1-2
clone size: .
CDR3 protein: CASSKHQVYGYTF
CDR3 DNA: TGTGCCAGCAGCAAACACCAGGTCTATGGCTACACCTTC

D gene: .
V gene: TRBV3-1
J gene: TRBJ1-3
clone size: few
CDR3 protein: CASSEATGRGNTIYF
CDR3 DNA: TGTGCCAGCAGCGAAGCAACAGGGCGGGGAAACACCATATATTTT

D gene: .
V gene: TRBV27
J gene: TRBJ2-1
clone size: few
CDR3 protein: CASSFVGGTYNEQFF
CDR3 DNA: TGTGCCAGCAGTTTTGTGGGCGGAACCTACAATGAGCAGTTCTTC

D gene: .
V gene: TRBV10-3
J gene: TRBJ2-1
clone size: .
CDR3 protein: CAISDLRRRSSYNEQFF
CDR3 DNA: TGTGCCATCAGCGACCTCCGACGGAGGAGCTCCTACAATGAGCAGTTCTTC

D gene: .
V gene: TRBV7-2
J gene: TRBJ1-2
clone size: few
CDR3 protein: CASSLMQGSNYGYTF
CDR3 DNA: TGTGCCAGCAGCTTAATGCAGGGTTCTAACTATGGCTACACCTTC

D gene: TRBD2
V gene: TRBV27
J gene: TRBJ2-7
clone size: .
CDR3 protein: CASSLLTAGVIYEQYF
CDR3 DNA: TGTGCCAGCAGTTTATTAACAGCGGGAGTAATCTACGAGCAGTACTTC

D gene: .
V gene: TRBV28
J gene: TRBJ2-5
clone size: .
CDR3 protein: CASSALTQETQYF
CDR3 DNA: TGTGCCAGCAGTGCGCTCACCCAAGAGACCCAGTACTTC

D gene: .
V gene: TRBV7-9
J gene: TRBJ1-2
clone size: .
CDR3 protein: CASSLALGGGDGYTF
CDR3 DNA: TGTGCCAGCAGCTTAGCGCTGGGGGGCGGCGATGGCTACACCTTC